This TCR beta chain was captured by sequencing in a study of CD8 T cells in Susac syndrome (dated by TCRdb to the late 2010s). Regarding the research as a whole: The study used repertoire sequencing to test whether antigen drove CD8+ T cell activation and differentiation in Susac syndrome. CD8+ T cell repertoire clonality was compared between about a dozen healthy donors, roughly 14 Susac syndrome patients and 15 or so multiple sclerosis patients.

With respect to this clonotype: What antigen it recognizes has not been identified. There are no base qualities to consult, and no much larger clone falls within one base.

The research as a whole found: The TCR sequencing and HLA analysis was acknowledged to have included a relatively small number of individuals.

High-throughput TCR beta sequencing profiled peripheral blood CD8+ and CD4+ T cells from healthy donors, Susac syndrome patients and multiple sclerosis patients. Treatment-naive patients with stable or active relapsing-remitting disease fulfilling revised McDonald criteria were used as multiple sclerosis controls. CD8+ TEMRA cells were enriched by FACS, while bulk CD8+ and CD4+ T cells were purified by magnetic negative isolation. Blood was drawn into EDTA tubes, processed within 24 hours, and PBMCs were isolated by density gradient centrifugation. PBMCs intended for TCR sequencing were cryopreserved in liquid nitrogen and thawed later in a water bath at 37 degrees C. The sorted or isolated CD4+, CD8+ and CD8+ TEMRA cells had a purity of 90% or higher. RNA was extracted with the RNeasy kit and roughly 0.5 to 1 ug was reverse transcribed using random hexamers. TCR beta CDR3 regions were amplified with the immunoSEQ multiplex PCR assay covering 54 Vbeta and 13 Jbeta segments. PCR amplification bias was corrected by using a synthetic template baseline for primer optimization and computational correction. Regarding the original processing steps: Reads were annotated to V, D and J genes according to IMGT and were analyzed with immunoSEQ Analyzer, with only productive sequences retained. Clonality was calculated as one minus the Shannon entropy normalized by log2 of the number of productive unique sequences. For each patient and control, public and private clones were evaluated among the 100 most prevalent clones. Clones were defined as Susac-specific if absent from the healthy and MS cohorts, from 1052 published viral clones and from other ImmuneACCESS disease sequences. TCRdb ran its own pipeline on the public reads, namely fastp trimming at Q25 and MiXCR clone calling, and kept in-frame beta chains. One record per CDR3 amino acid sequence lists the most common genes and DNA. TCRdb assigned the V and J calls; the authors' analysis was not used. Here the sample has hundreds of thousands of distinct CDR3 sequences; roughly 84% occur a single time. Around 0.11% of the sample is held by the ten biggest clonotypes.

V is cut by 7 bases and J by 8 bases, and the space between the germline ends is 20 bases. From a lookup of the germline V gene (reference sequence), CDR1 and CDR2 are MNHEY and SMNVEV. The CDR3, cysteine through phenylalanine, is 15 amino acids long. Solely the CDR3 DNA is kept, with 45 bases framed from the first base. The sequence joins TRBV27 to TRBJ2-2; a confident D gene designation cannot be given. The sample was CD8+ T cells from PBMCs. The receptor was isolated from a human donor with multiple sclerosis. The nucleotides read TGTGCCAGCACCTATTCAAGCCCCACGCGAGGGGAGCTGTTTTTT. Its protein is CASTYSSPTRGELFF.